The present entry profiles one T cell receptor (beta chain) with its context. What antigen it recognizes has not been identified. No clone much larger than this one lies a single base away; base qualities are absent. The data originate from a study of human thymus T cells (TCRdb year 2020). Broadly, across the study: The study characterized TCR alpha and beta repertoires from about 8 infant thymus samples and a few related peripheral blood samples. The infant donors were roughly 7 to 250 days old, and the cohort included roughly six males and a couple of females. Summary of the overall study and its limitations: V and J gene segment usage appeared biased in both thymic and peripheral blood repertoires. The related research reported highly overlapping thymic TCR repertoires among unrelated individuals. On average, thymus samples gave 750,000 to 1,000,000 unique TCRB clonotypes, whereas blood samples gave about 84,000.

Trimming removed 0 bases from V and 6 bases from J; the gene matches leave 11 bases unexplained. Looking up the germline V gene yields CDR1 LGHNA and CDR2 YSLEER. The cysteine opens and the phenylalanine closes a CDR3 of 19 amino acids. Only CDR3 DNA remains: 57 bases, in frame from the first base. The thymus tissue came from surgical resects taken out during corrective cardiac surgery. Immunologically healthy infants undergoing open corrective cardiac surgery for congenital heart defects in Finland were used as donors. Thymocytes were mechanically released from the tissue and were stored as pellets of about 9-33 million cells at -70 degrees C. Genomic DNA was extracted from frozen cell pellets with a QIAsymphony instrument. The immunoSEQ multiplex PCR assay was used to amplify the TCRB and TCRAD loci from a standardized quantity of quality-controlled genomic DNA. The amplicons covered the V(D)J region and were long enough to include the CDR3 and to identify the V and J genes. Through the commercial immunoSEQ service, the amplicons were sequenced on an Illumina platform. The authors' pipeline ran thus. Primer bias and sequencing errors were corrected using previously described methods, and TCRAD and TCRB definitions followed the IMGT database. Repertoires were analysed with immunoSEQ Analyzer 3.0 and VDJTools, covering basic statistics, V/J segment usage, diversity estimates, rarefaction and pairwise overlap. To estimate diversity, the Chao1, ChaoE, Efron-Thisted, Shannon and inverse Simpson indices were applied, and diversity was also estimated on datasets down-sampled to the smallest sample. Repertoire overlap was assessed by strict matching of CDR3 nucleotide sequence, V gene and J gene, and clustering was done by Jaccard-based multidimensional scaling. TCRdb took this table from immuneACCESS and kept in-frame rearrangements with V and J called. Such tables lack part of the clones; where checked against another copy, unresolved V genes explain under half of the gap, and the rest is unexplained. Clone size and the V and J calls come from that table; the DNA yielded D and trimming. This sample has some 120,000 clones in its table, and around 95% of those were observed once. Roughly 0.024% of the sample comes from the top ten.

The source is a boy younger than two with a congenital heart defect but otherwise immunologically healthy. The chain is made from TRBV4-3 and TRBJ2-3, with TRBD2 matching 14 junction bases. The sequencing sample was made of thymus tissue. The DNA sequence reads TGCGCCAGCAGCCAAGATCATGCAACGACTAGCGGGGGGGCGGATACGCAGTATTTT. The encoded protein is CASSQDHATTSGGADTQYF.